The 4 T cell receptor beta chains below all came from one sample that was sequenced in a study of blood T cell repertoires in COVID-19. Using immunoSEQ multiplex PCR, the repertoire was profiled, and TCRdb retains in-frame clones only, with some absent. The sample has roughly 110,000 clones; under 95% are singletons. Sequencing was performed on peripheral blood. The receptors shown here come from a woman in her 30s with acute or convalescent COVID-19.

V is TRBV28 and J is TRBJ1-1; tentatively, D is TRBD1 (5 bases). CDR3 size: 16 residues. V lost 3 bases and J lost 5, with 19 bases in between. Looked up from germline, CDR1 is MDHEN and CDR2 is SYDVKM. The CDR3 reads CASSFSSGRERTEAFF. CDR3 sequence (DNA): TGTGCCAGCAGTTTTTCATCCGGCAGGGAAAGGACTGAAGCTTTCTTT.

CDR3 nucleotide sequence: TGTGCCAGCGACGACAGTCCGTCATATGGCTACACCTTC. It is translated as CASDDSPSYGYTF. This chain connects TRBV7-9 to TRBJ1-2; perhaps TRBD1 as D (5 bases). Trimming took off 8 bases at V and 5 bases at J, with 15 bases between the two ends. The germline CDR1 and CDR2 sequences are SEHNR and FQNEAQ (reference sequence). The CDR3 spans 13 residues. The entire variable domain, with the rest obtained from reference TRBV7-9 and TRBJ1-2, is as follows: DTGVSQNPRHKITKRGQNVTFRCDPISEHNRLYWYRQTLGQGPEFLTYFQNEAQLEKSRLLSDRFSAERPKGSFSTLEIQRTEQGDSAMYLCASDDSPSYGYTFGSGTRLTVV.

V gene TRBV7-9 combines with J gene TRBJ2-7; 7 positions match TRBD2. J lost 7 bases, V lost 4 bases, and 4 bases had no gene match. Germline V gene data show CDR1 as SEHNR and CDR2 as FQNEAQ (reference sequence). This CDR3 is 12 amino acids long. CDR3 nucleotides: TGTGCCAGCAGCTCAACTAGCGTTGAGCAGTACTTC. Its protein product is CASSSTSVEQYF. Full variable domain (missing parts from reference TRBV7-9 and TRBJ2-7): DTGVSQNPRHKITKRGQNVTFRCDPISEHNRLYWYRQTLGQGPEFLTYFQNEAQLEKSRLLSDRFSAERPKGSFSTLEIQRTEQGDSAMYLCASSSTSVEQYFGPGTRLTVT.

The chain links TRBV11-3 to TRBJ2-7, with no clear D. The V and J ends lost 2 bases and 0 bases respectively, with 8 bases between them. From germline, CDR1 is SGHNT and CDR2 YENEEA. The CDR3 totals 14 residues. The CDR3 nucleotides are TGTGCCAGCAGCTTAACGCGGTACTCCTACGAGCAGTACTTC. Translating it yields CASSLTRYSYEQYF. The variable domain in full, with the rest retrieved from reference TRBV11-3 and TRBJ2-7, is EAGVVQSPRYKIIEKKQPVAFWCNPISGHNTLYWYLQNLGQGPELLIRYENEEAVDDSQLPKDRFSAERLKGVDSTLKIQPAELGDSAVYLCASSLTRYSYEQYFGPGTRLTVT.